This TCR beta chain was captured by sequencing in a study of a mutant IDH1 vaccine in newly diagnosed glioma (dated by TCRdb to the early 2020s). Describing the broader study: Of the approximately 33 treated patients, about 60% were male and approximately 38% were female, and the mean age was 40.4 years. Before enrollment, most patients had been given radiochemotherapy with temozolomide as standard therapy, while the rest had received either radiotherapy alone or temozolomide alone. Peripheral blood samples were drawn at six visits, namely V03 (baseline), V05, V07, V10, V12 and V13. For exploratory analyses, longitudinal TCRB deep sequencing was carried out in 25 treated patients wherever samples were available.

With regard to this clone: Its recognized antigen is unknown. The junction differs from germline at one of its ends, possibly a read error.

The time point label here, explained by the study, means: baseline, week 1 (first vaccination visit). The treatment or condition label on this specimen signifies: pre-vaccination baseline after standard-of-care therapy. The donors had newly diagnosed IDH1-mutant astrocytomas of WHO grade 3 or 4 that showed loss of nuclear ATRX. The samples were drawn from NOA16, a multicentre, single-arm, open-label phase I trial in Germany that tested a mutant IDH1 peptide vaccine in humans for the first time. For immunogenicity testing, the blood drawn at visit V03 was used as the baseline sample. Genomic DNA for TCRB sequencing was extracted from EDTA blood using the DNeasy Blood and Tissue Kit. Library generation was performed with the immunoSEQ multiplex PCR assay. The hsTCRB Kit was used according to the manufacturer's protocol to amplify rearranged TCR beta chain sequences. An Illumina MiSeq was used to sequence the TCRB libraries. The source study handled its data this way. Demultiplexing, trimming and gene mapping were performed with the kit vendor's proprietary platform. TCRdb took over this immuneACCESS table, retaining in-frame rearrangements with V and J assigned. Such tables are incomplete; in checked studies, under half of the missing clones stem from an unresolved V gene, and the remainder is unexplained. V and J calls and clone size are copied from that table; D and trimming were computed from the DNA. The sample table records tens of thousands of clones; over 65% of these occur just once. 1.5% to 2% of the sample rests with the top ten.

Study-wide findings and limitations: Selection of PBMC samples for TCRB deep sequencing was based on availability. Immune responses induced by the vaccine were seen in roughly 95% of patients across multiple MHC alleles. Changes in the top peripheral T cell clonotypes picked up by TCRB sequencing did not appear to be linked to pseudoprogression. According to the authors, sample limitations meant that analyses of patient blood samples could not be reproduced.

Its CDR3 holds 16 amino acids, cysteine through phenylalanine. Just the 48-base CDR3 DNA is kept, in frame starting at base 1. Reading the germline V gene (reference sequence) gives CDR1 SSHAT and CDR2 FNYEAQ. The chain couples TRBV7-7 to TRBJ1-1, with TRBD1 identical over 9 junction bases. The source material was PBMCs, sampled from a glioma patient treated with radiotherapy, temozolomide or both. This clonotype originated in a woman between 40 and 55 years old with glioma. The nucleotides read TGTGCTAGCAGCTTGATTACAGGGGGCGTGAACACTGAAGCTTTCTTT. It specifies CASSLITGGVNTEAFF.